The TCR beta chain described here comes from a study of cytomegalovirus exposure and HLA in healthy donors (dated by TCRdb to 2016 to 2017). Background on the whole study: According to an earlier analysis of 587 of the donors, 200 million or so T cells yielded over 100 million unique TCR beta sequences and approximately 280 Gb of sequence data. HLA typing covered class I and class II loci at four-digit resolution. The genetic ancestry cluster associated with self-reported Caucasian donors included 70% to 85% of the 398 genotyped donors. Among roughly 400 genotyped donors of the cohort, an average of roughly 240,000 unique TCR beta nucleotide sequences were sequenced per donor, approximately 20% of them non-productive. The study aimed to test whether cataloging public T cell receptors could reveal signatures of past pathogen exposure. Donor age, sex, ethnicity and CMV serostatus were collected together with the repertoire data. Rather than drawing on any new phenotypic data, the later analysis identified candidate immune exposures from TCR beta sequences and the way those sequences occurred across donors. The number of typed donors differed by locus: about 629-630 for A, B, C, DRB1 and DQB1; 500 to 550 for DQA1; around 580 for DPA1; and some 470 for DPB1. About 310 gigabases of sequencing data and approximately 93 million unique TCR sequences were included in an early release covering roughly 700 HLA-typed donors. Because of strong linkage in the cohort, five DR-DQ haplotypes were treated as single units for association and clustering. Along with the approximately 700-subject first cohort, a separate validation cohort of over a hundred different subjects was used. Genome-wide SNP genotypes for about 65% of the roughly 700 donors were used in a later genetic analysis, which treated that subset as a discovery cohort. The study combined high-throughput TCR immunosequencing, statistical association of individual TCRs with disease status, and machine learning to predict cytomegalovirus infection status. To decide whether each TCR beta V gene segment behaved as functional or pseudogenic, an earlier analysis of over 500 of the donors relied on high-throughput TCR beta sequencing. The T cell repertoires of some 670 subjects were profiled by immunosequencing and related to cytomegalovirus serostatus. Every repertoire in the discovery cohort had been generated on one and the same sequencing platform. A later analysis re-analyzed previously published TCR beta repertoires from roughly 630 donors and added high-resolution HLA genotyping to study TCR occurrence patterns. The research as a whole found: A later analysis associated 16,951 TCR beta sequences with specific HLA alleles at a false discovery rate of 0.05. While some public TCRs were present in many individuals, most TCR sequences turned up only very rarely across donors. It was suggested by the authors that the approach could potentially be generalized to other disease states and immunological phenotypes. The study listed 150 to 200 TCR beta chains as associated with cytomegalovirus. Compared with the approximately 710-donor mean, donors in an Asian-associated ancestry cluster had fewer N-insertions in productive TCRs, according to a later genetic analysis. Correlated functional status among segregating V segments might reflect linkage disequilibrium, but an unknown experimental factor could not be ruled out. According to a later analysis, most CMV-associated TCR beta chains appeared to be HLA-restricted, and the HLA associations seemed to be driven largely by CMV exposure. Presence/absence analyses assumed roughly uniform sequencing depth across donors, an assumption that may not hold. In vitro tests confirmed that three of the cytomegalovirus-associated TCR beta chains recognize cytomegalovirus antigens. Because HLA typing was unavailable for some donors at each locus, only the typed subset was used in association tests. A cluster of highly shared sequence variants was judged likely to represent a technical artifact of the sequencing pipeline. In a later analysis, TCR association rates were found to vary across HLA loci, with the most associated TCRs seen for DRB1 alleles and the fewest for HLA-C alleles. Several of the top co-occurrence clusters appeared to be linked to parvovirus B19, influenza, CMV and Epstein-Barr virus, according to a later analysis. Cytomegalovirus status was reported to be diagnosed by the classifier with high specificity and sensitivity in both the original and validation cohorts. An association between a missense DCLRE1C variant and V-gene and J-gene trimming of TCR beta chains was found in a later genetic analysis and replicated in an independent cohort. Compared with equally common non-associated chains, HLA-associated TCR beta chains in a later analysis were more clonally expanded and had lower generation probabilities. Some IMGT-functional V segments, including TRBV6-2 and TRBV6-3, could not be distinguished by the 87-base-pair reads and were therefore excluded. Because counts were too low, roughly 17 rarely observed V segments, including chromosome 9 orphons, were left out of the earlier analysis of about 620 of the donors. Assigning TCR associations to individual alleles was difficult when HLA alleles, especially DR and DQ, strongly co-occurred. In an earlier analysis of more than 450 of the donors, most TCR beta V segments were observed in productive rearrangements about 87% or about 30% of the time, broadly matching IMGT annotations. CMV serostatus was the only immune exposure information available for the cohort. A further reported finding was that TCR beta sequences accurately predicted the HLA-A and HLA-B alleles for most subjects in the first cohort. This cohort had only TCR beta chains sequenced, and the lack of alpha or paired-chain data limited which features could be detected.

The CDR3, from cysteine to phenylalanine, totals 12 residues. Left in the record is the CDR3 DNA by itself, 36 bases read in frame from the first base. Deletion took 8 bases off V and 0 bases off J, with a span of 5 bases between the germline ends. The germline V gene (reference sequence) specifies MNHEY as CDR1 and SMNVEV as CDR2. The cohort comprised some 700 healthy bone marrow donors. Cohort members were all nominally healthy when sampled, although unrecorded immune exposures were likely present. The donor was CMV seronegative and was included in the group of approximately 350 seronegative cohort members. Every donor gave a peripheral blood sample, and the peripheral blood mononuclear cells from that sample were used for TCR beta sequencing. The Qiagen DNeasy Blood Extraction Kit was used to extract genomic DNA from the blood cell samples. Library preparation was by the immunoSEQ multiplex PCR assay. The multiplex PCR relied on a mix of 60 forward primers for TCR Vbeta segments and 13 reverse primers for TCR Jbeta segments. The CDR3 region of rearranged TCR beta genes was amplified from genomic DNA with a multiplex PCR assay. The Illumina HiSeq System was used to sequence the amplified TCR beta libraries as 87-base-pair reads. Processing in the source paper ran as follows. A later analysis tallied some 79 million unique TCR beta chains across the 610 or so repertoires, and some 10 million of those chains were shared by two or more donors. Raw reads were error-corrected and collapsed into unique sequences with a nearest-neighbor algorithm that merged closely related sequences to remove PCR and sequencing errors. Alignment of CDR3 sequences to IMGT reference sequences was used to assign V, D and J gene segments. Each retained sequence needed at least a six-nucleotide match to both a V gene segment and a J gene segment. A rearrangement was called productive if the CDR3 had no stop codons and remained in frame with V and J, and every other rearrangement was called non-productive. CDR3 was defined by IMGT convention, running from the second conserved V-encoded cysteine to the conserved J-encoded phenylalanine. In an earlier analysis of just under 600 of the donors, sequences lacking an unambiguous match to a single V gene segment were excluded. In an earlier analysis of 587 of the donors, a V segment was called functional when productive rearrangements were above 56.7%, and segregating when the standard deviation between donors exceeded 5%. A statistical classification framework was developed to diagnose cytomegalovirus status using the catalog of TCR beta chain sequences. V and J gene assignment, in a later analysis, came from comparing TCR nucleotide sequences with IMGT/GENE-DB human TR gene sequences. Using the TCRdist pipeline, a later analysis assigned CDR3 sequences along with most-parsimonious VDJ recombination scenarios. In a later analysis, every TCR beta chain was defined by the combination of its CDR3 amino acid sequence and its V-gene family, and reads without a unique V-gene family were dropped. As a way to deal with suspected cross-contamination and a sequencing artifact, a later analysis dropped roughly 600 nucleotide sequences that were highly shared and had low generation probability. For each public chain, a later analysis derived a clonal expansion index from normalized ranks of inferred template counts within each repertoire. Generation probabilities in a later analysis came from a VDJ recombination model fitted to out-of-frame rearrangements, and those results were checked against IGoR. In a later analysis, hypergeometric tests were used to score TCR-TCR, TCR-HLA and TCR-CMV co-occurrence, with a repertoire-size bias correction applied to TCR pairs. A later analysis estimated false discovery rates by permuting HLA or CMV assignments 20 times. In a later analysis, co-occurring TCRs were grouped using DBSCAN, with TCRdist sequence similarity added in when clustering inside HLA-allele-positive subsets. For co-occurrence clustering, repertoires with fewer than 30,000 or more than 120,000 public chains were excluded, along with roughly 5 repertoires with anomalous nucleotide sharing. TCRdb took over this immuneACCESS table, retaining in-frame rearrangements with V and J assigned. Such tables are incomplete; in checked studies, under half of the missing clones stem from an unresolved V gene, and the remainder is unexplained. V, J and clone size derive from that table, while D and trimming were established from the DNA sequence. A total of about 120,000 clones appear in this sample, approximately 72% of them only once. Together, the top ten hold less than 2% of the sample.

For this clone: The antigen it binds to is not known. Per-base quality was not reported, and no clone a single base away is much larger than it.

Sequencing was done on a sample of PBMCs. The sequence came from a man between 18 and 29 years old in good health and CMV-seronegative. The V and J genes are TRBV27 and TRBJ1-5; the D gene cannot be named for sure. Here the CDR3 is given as CASFFSNQPQHF. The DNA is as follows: TGTGCCAGCTTCTTTAGCAATCAGCCCCAGCATTTT.